One sample yielded the 18 T cell receptor beta chains listed below, sequenced in a study of OX40 agonist ivuxolimab in advanced cancers. Produced via immunoSEQ multiplex PCR; TCRdb's table is partial and in-frame only. Seen here are 60,000 or so clones, roughly 85% observed once, and the top ten hold about 0.88%. Specimen: CD4+ or CD8+ T cells sorted from blood, collected in a trial of the OX40 agonist ivuxolimab. The origin of the receptors is an adult with an advanced solid tumor such as melanoma, head and neck, liver or kidney cancer.

The V gene is TRBV29-1, the J gene TRBJ1-5; maybe TRBD1 (5 bases). Germline V gene data show CDR1 as SQVTM and CDR2 as ANQGSEA. CDR3 size: 14 residues. V gave up 6 bases and J gave up 0 bases, with 12 bases separating them. CDR3 in DNA: TGCAGCGTCCAGTCGGGGGGTAGCAATCAGCCCCAGCATTTT. It codes for CSVQSGGSNQPQHF.

Details on this clone: The same CDR3 also results from other DNA sequences found in this sample. The chain is built from TRBV10-2 and TRBJ2-3; 7 nucleotides align to TRBD1. CDR3 length equals 13 residues. The V and J ends lost 7 bases and 3 bases, in that order; junction bases with no gene match: 4. Germline CDR1 WSHSY, CDR2 SAAADI. CDR3 nucleotide sequence: TGCGCCAGCACCCCAGGGGGTACAGATACGCAGTATTTT. Translating gives CASTPGGTDTQYF.

Turning to this clone: The same CDR3 can be traced to other DNA sequences in this sample. This chain connects TRBV18 to TRBJ2-5; D call uncertain. CDR1 and CDR2 from the germline V gene are KGHSH and LQKENI. This CDR3 region has 13 residues. V lost 2 bases and J lost 2, with 6 bases in between. The DNA of the CDR3 is TGTGCCAGCTCACCAGGGCAGCAAGAGACCCAGTACTTC. Translation: CASSPGQQETQYF.

V is TRBV10-3 and J is TRBJ2-2; D is perhaps TRBD1 (5 bases). Per the germline V gene, CDR1 is ENHRY and CDR2 is SYGVKD. Trimming shortened V by 5 bases and J by 5 bases, and 9 bases separated the two germline ends. This CDR3 is built from 13 residues. In DNA form, the CDR3 reads TGTGCCATCAGTAAAGGGGAAACCGGGGAGCTGTTTTTT. It specifies CAISKGETGELFF.

The chain joins TRBV4-1 to TRBJ2-5; 9 nucleotides match TRBD2. CDR3 size: 16 residues. CDR1 is MGHRA, CDR2 YSYEKL, per germline. Trimming removed 0 bases from V and 5 bases from J; junction bases left unmatched: 7. The CDR3 DNA reads TGCGCCAGCAGCCAAGATTTGCGGGGGGGCCGTGAGACCCAGTACTTC. Amino acids: CASSQDLRGGRETQYF.

The chain employs TRBV28 and TRBJ2-3; 8 bases are a match to TRBD1. Germline CDR1 and CDR2: MDHEN and SYDVKM. CDR3 length: 14 amino acids. V was clipped by 5 bases and J by 5 bases; unmatched bases: 6. The CDR3 sequence is CASSRQGWGDTQYF. The CDR3, as DNA: TGTGCCAGCAGTCGACAGGGGTGGGGAGATACGCAGTATTTT.

This clone is a singleton in its sample. The chain recombines TRBV18 with TRBJ2-2, with 11 bases matching TRBD2. This CDR3 is 14 amino acids long. V trimming: 8 bases; J trimming: 4 bases; junction bases outside the gene matches: 3. Germline CDR1 is KGHSH and CDR2 is LQKENI. In DNA, the CDR3 is TGTGCCAGCCCCGGACTAGCGGGCACCGGGGAGCTGTTTTTT. Residues: CASPGLAGTGELFF.

CDR3: CASRGLGVNTEAFF. The CDR3 DNA sequence: TGTGCCAGCAGAGGCCTTGGGGTGAACACTGAAGCTTTCTTT. The chain is built from TRBV5-5 and TRBJ1-1; D not resolved. Trimming removed 5 bases at V and 0 bases at J, with 11 bases between. Looked up from germline, CDR1 is SGHKS and CDR2 is YYEKEE (reference sequence). The CDR3 has 14 amino acids.

The rearrangement uses TRBV6-1 and TRBJ1-2; 8 positions match TRBD1. Trimming took 6 bases from V and 7 from J; bases not matched to a gene: 1. The CDR3 consists of 11 residues. The germline gives CDR1 MNHNS, CDR2 SASEGT. The CDR3 region has the DNA TGTGCCAGCAGCAGGGGGCTTGGCTACACCTTC. This encodes CASSRGLGYTF.

This sequence joins TRBV11-3 and TRBJ2-5; a weak D match, TRBD1 (6 bases). The ends were cut back, 6 bases at V and 0 bases at J, with 11 bases in the middle. The CDR3 length is 14 residues. Germline V gene data show CDR1 as SGHNT and CDR2 as YENEEA. The CDR3 is CASSSWTDQETQYF. In nucleotides, the CDR3 is TGTGCCAGCAGTTCGTGGACAGACCAAGAGACCCAGTACTTC.

The rearrangement links TRBV12-5 to TRBJ1-3; TRBD1 is a possible D gene (5 bases). The V and J ends lost 8 bases and 0 bases respectively, with 14 bases between them. The V gene's germline CDR1 is LGHNT and CDR2 FRNRAP. The CDR3 consists of 15 residues. The CDR3 protein is CASMWDAFSGNTIYF. Here the CDR3 DNA reads TGTGCTAGTATGTGGGACGCCTTCTCTGGAAACACCATATATTTT.

By sample fraction, this clone is medium-sized. The CDR3 reads CASSGQARTNEKLFF. DNA for the CDR3: TGTGCCAGCAGTGGACAGGCACGAACTAATGAAAAACTGTTTTTT. J is TRBJ1-4 and V is TRBV2, with D tentatively TRBD1 (6 bases). There are 15 residues in the CDR3. The germline gives CDR1 SNHLY, CDR2 FYNNEI. Trimming removed 4 bases from V and 1 base from J, with 10 bases in between.

The rearrangement links TRBV29-1 to TRBJ2-1, with 11 positions matching TRBD2. CDR3 length equals 13 residues. Germline loops: CDR1 SQVTM, CDR2 ANQGSEA. With 7 bases clipped from V and 4 bases from J, the junction kept 3 bases outside the gene matches. This CDR3 reads CSAASGGYNEQFF. The CDR3 coding sequence is TGCAGCGCAGCTAGCGGGGGGTACAATGAGCAGTTCTTC.

The chain combines TRBV18 with TRBJ1-2; D is unresolved. Trimming stripped 5 bases from V and 0 bases from J, with 13 bases between. Germline CDR1 and CDR2: KGHSH and LQKENI. This CDR3 is built from 15 residues. The CDR3 DNA follows: TGTGCCAGCTCATCTATGGGCGCAACTAACTATGGCTACACCTTC. This encodes CASSSMGATNYGYTF.

The V and J genes are TRBV27 and TRBJ2-1; either TRBD1 or TRBD2 may fit D (5 bases each). Germline CDR1 MNHEY, CDR2 SMNVEV (reference sequence). Trimming removed 7 bases from V and 8 bases from J, with 18 bases in between. This CDR3 is built from 14 residues. This CDR3 reads CASKGRDGLYEQFF. CDR3 nucleotide sequence: TGTGCCAGCAAAGGTCGGGACGGGCTCTATGAGCAGTTCTTC.

As for this clone: The junction differs from germline at one of its ends, possibly a read error. The J gene is TRBJ2-3, the V gene TRBV7-9; a possible D gene is TRBD1 (6 bases). CDR3 size: 17 residues. Germline loops: CDR1 SEHNR, CDR2 FQNEAQ (reference sequence). CDR3 region: CASSLGSGVRVTDTQYF. CDR3 in DNA: TGTGCCAGCAGTTTAGGGTCAGGGGTTCGAGTGACAGATACGCAGTATTTT.

This clone was found once. The chain combines TRBV5-1 with TRBJ2-5, with 7 bases identical to TRBD2. The CDR3 length is 14 residues. J lost 7 bases, V lost 0 bases, and 6 bases had no gene match. CDR1 is SGHRS, CDR2 YFSETQ, per germline. CDR3 in amino acids: CASSLEGGQRTQYF. The CDR3 DNA sequence: TGCGCCAGCAGCTTGGAGGGAGGGCAGAGGACCCAGTACTTC. The variable domain in full, completed from reference TRBV5-1 and TRBJ2-5, reads KAGVTQTPRYLIKTRGQQVTLSCSPISGHRSVSWYQQTPGQGLQFLFEYFSETQRNKGNFPGRFSGRQFSNSRSEMNVSTLELGDSALYLCASSLEGGQRTQYFGPGTRLLVL.

The chain recombines TRBV7-2 with TRBJ2-2, with D unclear. Trimming cost V 7 bases and J 0 bases, with 12 bases left between them. The CDR3 extends over 15 amino acids. From germline, CDR1 is SGHTA and CDR2 FQGNSA. CDR3 protein: CASKKGGSNTGELFF. The CDR3 bases are TGTGCCAGCAAGAAGGGCGGTTCGAACACCGGGGAGCTGTTTTTT. The full variable domain, its missing parts supplied by reference TRBV7-2 and TRBJ2-2, is GAGVSQSPSNKVTEKGKDVELRCDPISGHTALYWYRQSLGQGLEFLIYFQGNSAPDKSGLPSDRFSAERTGGSVSTLTIQRTQQEDSAVYLCASKKGGSNTGELFFGEGSRLTVL.